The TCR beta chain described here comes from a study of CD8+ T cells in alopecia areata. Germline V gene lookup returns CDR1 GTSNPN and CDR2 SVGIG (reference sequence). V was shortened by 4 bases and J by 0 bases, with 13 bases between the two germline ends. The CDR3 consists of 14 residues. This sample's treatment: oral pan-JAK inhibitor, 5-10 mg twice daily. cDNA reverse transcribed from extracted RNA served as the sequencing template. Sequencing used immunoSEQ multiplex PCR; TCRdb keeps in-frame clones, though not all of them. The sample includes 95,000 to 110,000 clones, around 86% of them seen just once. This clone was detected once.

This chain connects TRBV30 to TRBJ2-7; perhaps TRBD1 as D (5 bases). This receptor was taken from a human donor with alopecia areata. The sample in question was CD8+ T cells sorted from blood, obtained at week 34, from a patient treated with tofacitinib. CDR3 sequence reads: CAWTLQGYSYEQYF. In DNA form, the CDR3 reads TGTGCCTGGACCCTTCAGGGCTACTCCTACGAGCAGTACTTC.